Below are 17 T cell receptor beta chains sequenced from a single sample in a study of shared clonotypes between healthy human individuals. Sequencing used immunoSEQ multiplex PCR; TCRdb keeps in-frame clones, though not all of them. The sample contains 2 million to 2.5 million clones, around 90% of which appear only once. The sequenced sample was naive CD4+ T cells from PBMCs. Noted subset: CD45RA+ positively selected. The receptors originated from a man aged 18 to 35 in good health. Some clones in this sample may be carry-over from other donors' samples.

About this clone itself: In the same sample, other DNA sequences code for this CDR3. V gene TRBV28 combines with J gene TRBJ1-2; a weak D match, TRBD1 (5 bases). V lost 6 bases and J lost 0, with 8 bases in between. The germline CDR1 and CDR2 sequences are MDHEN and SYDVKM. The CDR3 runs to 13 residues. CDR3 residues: CASRQTANYGYTF. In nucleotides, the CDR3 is TGTGCCAGCAGACAGACAGCTAACTATGGCTACACCTTC.

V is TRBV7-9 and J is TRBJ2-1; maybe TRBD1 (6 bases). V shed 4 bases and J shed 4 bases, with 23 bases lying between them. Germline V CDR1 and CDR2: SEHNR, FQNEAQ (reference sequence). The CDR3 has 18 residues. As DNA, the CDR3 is TGTGCCAGCAGCTCTAAGATGGGGGCGGAGAGGTCTTACAATGAGCAGTTCTTC. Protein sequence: CASSSKMGAERSYNEQFF.

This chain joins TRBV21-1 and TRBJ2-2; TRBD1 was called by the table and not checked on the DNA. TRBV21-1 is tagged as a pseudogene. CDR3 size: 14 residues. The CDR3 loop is CASSLMTVGGELFF. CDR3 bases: TGTGCCAGCAGCTTAATGACAGTTGGCGGGGAGCTGTTTTTT.

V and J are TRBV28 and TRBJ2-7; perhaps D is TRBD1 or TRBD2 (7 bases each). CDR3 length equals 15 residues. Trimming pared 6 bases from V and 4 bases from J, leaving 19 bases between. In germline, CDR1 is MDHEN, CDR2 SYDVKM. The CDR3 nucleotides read TGTGCCAGCAGCCCCGGGGGGACAGTCTATTACGAGCAGTACTTC. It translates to CASSPGGTVYYEQYF.

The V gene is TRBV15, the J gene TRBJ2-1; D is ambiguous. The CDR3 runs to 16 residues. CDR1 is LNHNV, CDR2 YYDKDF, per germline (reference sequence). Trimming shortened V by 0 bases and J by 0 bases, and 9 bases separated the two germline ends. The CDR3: CATSRDLVTSYNEQFF. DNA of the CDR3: TGTGCCACCAGCAGAGACTTGGTAACCTCCTACAATGAGCAGTTCTTC.

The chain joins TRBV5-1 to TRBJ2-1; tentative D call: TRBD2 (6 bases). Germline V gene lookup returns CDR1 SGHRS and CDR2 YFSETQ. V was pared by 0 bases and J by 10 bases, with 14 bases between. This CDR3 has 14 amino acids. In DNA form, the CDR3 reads TGCGCCAGCAGCTTGGTGGTGGGGACTGGAGAGCAGTTCTTC. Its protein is CASSLVVGTGEQFF.

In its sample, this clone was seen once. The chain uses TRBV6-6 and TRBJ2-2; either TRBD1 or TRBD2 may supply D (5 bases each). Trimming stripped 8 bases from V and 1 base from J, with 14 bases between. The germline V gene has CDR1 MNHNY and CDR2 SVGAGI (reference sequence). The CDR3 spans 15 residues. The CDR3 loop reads CASGTNNRNTGELFF. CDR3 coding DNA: TGTGCCAGCGGGACGAACAACCGGAACACCGGGGAGCTGTTTTTT.

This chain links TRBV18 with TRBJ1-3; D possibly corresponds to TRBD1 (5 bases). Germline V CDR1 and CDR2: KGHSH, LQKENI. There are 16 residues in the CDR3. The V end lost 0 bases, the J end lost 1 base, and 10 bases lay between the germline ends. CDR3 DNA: TGTGCCAGCTCACCACCCTCGGGACCTTCTGGAAACACCATATATTTT. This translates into CASSPPSGPSGNTIYF.

CDR3 DNA: TGTGCCAGCAGCCTCAAGGACGGGAGGTCGGCTTTCTTT. As protein: CASSLKDGRSAFF. V and J are TRBV6-1 and TRBJ1-1, with unresolved D. Per germline, CDR1 MNHNS and CDR2 SASEGT. V was shortened by 6 bases and J by 11 bases, with 19 bases between the two germline ends. CDR3 size: 13 residues.

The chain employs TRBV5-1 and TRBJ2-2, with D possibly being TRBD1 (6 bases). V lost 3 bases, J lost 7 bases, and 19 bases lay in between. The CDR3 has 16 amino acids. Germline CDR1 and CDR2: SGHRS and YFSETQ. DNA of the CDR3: TGCGCCAGCAGCTCCCAGGACAGAGCCCGGGGCGGGGAGCTGTTTTTT. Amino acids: CASSSQDRARGGELFF.

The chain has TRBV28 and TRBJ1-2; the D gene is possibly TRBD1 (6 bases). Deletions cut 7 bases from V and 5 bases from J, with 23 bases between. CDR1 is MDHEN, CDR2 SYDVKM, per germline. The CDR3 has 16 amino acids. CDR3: CASTRPGQPLGYGYTF. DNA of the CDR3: TGTGCCAGCACTCGTCCGGGACAACCTCTGGGGTATGGCTACACCTTC.

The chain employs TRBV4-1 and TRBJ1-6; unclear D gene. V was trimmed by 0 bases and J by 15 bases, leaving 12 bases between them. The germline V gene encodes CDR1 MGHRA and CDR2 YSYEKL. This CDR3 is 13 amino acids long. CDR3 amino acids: CASSQDLLYVLHF. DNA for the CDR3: TGCGCCAGCAGCCAAGACCTACTTTACGTCCTCCACTTT.

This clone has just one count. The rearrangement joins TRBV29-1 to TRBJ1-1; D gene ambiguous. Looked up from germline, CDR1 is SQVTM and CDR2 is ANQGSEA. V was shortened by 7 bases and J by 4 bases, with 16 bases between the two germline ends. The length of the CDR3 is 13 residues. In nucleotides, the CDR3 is TGCAGCGGTGGGGAGAGGAGAGGCACTGAAGCTTTCTTT. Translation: CSGGERRGTEAFF.

The CDR3 loop is CSVRVGGNYGYTF. The CDR3 region has the DNA TGCAGCGTCCGTGTGGGGGGAAACTATGGCTACACCTTC. The V call is TRBV29-1, the J call TRBJ1-2; D might be TRBD1 (5 bases). Germline V lookup: CDR1 SQVTM, CDR2 ANQGSEA. The CDR3 loop spans 13 amino acids. Between the trimmed V and J ends, which lost 6 bases and 2 bases, there was a span of 13 bases.

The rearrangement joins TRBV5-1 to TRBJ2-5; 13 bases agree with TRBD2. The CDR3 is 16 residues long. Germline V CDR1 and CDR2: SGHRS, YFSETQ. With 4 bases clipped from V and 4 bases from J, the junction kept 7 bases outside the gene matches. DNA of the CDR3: TGCGCCAGCAGCATACTAGCGGGAGGGCCTCCAGAGACCCAGTACTTC. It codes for CASSILAGGPPETQYF.

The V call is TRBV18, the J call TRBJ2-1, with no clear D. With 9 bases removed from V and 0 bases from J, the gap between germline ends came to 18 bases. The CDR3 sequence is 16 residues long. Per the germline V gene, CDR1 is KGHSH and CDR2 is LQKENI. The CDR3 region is CASSGENPVSYNEQFF. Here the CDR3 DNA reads TGTGCCAGTTCGGGCGAAAACCCCGTCTCCTACAATGAGCAGTTCTTC.

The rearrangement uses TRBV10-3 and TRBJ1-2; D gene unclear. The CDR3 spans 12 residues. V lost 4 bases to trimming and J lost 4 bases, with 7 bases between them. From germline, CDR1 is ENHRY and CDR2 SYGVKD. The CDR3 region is CAISVRAYGYTF. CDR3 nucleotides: TGTGCCATCAGTGTCAGAGCCTATGGCTACACCTTC.